The entry below describes one T cell receptor beta chain. Its antigen remains unknown. The data originate from a study of cytomegalovirus exposure and HLA in healthy donors. Study conclusions and caveats: It was reported that the classifier diagnosed cytomegalovirus status with high specificity and sensitivity in both the original and validation cohorts. Using a false discovery rate of 0.05, a later analysis showed that approximately 16,000 TCR beta sequences were associated with HLA alleles. Earlier analysis looked at TCR beta V segments, and most were productive about 90% or about 30% of the time. Accurate predictions that matched the HLA-A and HLA-B alleles of most subjects were reportedly made from TCR beta sequences.

Trimming left V 1 base short and J 5 bases short, with 14 bases between. The CDR3 contains 15 residues. Germline values: CDR1 SEHNR, CDR2 FQNEAQ (reference sequence). The study ran its PCR with 60 Vbeta and 13 Jbeta primers. Sequencing used immunoSEQ multiplex PCR; TCRdb keeps in-frame clones, though not all of them. This sample carries roughly 100,000 clones, 65% to 80% of them seen once, and the ten largest clones take about 3.1%. Source material: PBMCs. The gene calls are TRBV7-9 and TRBJ1-1, with D uncertain. This receptor was obtained from a woman aged 40 to 49 in good health and CMV-seronegative. The chain's CDR3 is CASSLVAGRGTEAFF. The CDR3 bases are TGTGCCAGCAGCTTAGTGGCGGGTCGCGGTACTGAAGCTTTCTTT.